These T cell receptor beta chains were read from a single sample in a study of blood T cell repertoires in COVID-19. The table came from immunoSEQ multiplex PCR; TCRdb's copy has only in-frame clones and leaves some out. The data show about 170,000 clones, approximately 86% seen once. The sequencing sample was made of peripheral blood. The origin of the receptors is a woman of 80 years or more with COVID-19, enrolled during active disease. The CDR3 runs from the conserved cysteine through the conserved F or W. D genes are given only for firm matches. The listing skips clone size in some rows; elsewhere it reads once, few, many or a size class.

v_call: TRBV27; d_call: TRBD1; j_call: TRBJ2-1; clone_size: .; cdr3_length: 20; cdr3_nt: TGTGCCAGCAGTTTATCGAGGTGGACAGGGGGGGGATCTATCTACAATGAGCAGTTCTTC; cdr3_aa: CASSLSRWTGGGSIYNEQFF
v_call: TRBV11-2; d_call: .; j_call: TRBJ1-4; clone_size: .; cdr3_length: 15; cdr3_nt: TGTGCCAGCAGCTTTCTGGGGGCGCCTAATGAAAAACTGTTTTTT; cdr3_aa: CASSFLGAPNEKLFF
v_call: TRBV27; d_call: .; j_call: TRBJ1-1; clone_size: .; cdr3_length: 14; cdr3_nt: TGTGCCAGCTGGCCGGGGATTTCGAACACTGAAGCTTTCTTT; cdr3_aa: CASWPGISNTEAFF
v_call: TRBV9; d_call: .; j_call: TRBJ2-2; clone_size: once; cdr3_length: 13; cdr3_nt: TGTGCCAGCGGGAGAGTGGAGACCGGGGAGCTGTTTTTT; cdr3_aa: CASGRVETGELFF
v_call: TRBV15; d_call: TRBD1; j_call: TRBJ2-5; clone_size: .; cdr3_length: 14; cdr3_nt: TGTGCCACCAGCCCCCGGGACAGTCAAGAGACCCAGTACTTC; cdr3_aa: CATSPRDSQETQYF
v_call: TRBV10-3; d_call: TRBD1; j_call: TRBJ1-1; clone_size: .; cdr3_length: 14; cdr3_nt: TGTGCCATCAACACACAGGGGAGGAACACTGAAGCTTTCTTT; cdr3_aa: CAINTQGRNTEAFF
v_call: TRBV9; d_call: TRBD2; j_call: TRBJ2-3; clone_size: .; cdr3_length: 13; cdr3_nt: TGTGCCAGCAGCGATAGCGGGGCAGATACGCAGTATTTT; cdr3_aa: CASSDSGADTQYF
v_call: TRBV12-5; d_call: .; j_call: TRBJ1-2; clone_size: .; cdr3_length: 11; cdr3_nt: TGTGCTAGTGGTTTGGATCGGGCGGGCACCTTC; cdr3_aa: CASGLDRAGTF
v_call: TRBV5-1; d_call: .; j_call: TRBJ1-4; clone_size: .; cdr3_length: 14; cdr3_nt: TGCGCCAGCAGCTTGAGTACGGCGGGTGAAAAACTGTTTTTT; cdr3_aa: CASSLSTAGEKLFF
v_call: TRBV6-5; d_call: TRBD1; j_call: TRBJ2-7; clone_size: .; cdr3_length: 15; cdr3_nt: TGTGCCAGCAGTTACGTTGCAGGGGGTTCCTGGGAGCAGTACTTC; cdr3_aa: CASSYVAGGSWEQYF
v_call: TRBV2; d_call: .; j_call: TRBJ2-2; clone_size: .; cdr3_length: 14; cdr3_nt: TGTGCCAGCAGCCGGGGATCGAACACCGGGGAGCTGTTTTTT; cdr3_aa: CASSRGSNTGELFF
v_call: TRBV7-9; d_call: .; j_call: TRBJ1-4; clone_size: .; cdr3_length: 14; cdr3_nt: TGTGCCAGCAGCTTCGGCAGGGCCGAGGAAAAACTGTTTTTT; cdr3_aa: CASSFGRAEEKLFF
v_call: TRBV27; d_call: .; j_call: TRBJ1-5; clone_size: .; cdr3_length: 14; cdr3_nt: TGTGCCAGCAGTTTGGTGGGGCCCAATCAGCCCCAGCATTTT; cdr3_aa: CASSLVGPNQPQHF
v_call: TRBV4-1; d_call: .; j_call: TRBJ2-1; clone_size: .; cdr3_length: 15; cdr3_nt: TGCGCCAGCAGCCAACAAGTTAGTTCCTACAATGAGCAGTTCTTC; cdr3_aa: CASSQQVSSYNEQFF
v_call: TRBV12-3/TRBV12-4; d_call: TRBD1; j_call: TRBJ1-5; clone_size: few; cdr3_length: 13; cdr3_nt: TGTGCCAGCAGGGGACAGGCGGGTCAGCCCCAGCATTTT; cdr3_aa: CASRGQAGQPQHF
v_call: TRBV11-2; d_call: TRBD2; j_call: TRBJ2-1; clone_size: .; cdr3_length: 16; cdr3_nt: TGTGCCAGCAGTCTTCTCACTAGCGGGGGGCACAATGAGCAGTTCTTC; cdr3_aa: CASSLLTSGGHNEQFF
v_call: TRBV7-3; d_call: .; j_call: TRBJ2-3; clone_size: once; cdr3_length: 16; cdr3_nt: TGTGCCAGCAGCCCACAGGGTGGAGGTCTCACAGATACGCAGTATTTT; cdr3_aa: CASSPQGGGLTDTQYF
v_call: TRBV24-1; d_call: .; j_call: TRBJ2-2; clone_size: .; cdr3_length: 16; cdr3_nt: TGTGCCACCAGTGACACCCGGCAGGGGAACACCGGGGAGCTGTTTTTT; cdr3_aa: CATSDTRQGNTGELFF
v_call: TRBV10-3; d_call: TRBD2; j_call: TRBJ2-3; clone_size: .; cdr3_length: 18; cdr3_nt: TGTGCCATCAGTGAGTCGTTTTCACTAGCGGGTGACACAGATACGCAGTATTTT; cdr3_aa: CAISESFSLAGDTDTQYF
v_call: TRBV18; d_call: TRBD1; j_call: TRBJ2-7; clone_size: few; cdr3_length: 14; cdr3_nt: TGTGCCAGCTCACCCGGGACAGAGCCCTACGAGCAGTACTTC; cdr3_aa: CASSPGTEPYEQYF
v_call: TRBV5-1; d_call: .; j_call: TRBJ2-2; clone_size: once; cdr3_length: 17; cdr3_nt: TGCGCCAGCAGCTTGTTCTCCCAGGGGACGAACACCGGGGAGCTGTTTTTT; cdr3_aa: CASSLFSQGTNTGELFF
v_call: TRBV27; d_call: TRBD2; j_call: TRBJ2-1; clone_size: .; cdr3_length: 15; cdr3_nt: TGTGCCAGCAGCTCTGAGGGCGGGGGGTTCAATGAGCAGTTCTTC; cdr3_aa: CASSSEGGGFNEQFF
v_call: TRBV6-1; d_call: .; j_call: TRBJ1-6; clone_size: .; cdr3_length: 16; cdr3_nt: TGTGCCAGCAGTGGGGCTAGGGGCAGCTATAATTCACCCCTCCACTTT; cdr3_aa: CASSGARGSYNSPLHF
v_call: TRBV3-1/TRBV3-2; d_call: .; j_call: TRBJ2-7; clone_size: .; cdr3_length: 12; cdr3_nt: TGTGCCAGCAGCCAGGCTAGCTACGAGCAGTACTTC; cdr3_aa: CASSQASYEQYF
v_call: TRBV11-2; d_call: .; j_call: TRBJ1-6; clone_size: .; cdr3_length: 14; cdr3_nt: TGTGCCAGCAGCTTAGTTAGCCAGGGTTCACCCCTCCACTTT; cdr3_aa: CASSLVSQGSPLHF
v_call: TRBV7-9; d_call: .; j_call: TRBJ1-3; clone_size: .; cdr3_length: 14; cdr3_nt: TGTGCCAGCAGCACACAGGGCCCTGGAAACACCATATATTTT; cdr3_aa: CASSTQGPGNTIYF
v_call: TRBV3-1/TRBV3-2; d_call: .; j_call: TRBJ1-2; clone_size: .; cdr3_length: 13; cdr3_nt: TGTGCCAGCAGCCCCTTATCGGCGGGGGGGAACACCTTC; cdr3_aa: CASSPLSAGGNTF
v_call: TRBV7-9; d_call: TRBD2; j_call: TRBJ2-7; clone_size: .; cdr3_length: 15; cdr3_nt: TGTGCCAGCAGCCCAGGGGGACTAGCGGCCTACGAGCAGTACTTC; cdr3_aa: CASSPGGLAAYEQYF
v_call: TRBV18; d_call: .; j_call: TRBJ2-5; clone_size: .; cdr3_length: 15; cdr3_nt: TGTGCCAGCTCCCAGGGGCAAGGGTACCAAGAGACCCAGTACTTC; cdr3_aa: CASSQGQGYQETQYF
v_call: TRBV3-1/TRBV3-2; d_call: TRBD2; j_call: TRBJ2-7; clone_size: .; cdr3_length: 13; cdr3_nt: TGTGCCAGCAGTCGGGGGGGTCCCTACGAGCAGTACTTC; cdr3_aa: CASSRGGPYEQYF
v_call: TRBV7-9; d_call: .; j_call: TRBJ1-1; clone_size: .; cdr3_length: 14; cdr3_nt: TGTGCCAGCAGCCCATGGACTGGGGACACTGAAGCTTTCTTT; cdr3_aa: CASSPWTGDTEAFF
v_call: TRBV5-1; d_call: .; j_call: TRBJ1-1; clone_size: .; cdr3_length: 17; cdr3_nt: TGCGCCAGCAGCTTGACCCCAGGGGCCGGCTTGAACACTGAAGCTTTCTTT; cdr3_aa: CASSLTPGAGLNTEAFF
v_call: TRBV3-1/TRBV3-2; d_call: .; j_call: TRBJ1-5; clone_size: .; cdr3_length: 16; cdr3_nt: TGTGCCAGCAGCGACTTCTACGGGGGTGGTTCTCAGCCCCAGCATTTT; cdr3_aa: CASSDFYGGGSQPQHF
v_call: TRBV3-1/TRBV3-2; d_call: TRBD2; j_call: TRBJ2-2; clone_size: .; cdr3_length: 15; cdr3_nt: TGTGCCAGCAGACAGCGGGGGGTGGACACCGGGGAGCTGTTTTTT; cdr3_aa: CASRQRGVDTGELFF
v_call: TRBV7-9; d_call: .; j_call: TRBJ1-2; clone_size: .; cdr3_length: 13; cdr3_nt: TGTGCCAGCAGCCAGGACAGTCCCTATGGCTACACCTTC; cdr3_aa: CASSQDSPYGYTF
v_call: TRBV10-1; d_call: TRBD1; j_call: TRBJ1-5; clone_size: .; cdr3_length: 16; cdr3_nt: TGCGCCAGCAGTCATCAGGGGGAGTTTAGCAATCAGCCCCAGCATTTT; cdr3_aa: CASSHQGEFSNQPQHF
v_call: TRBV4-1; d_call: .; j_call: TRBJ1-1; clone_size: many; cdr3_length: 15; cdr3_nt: TGCGCCAGCAGCCAAGGAGGGACTCTGAACACTGAAGCTTTCTTT; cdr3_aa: CASSQGGTLNTEAFF
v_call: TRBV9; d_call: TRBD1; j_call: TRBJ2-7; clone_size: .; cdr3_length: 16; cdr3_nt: TGTGCCAGCAGCGTAGACCCCGGACAGGGGGGAGACGAGCAGTACTTC; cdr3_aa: CASSVDPGQGGDEQYF
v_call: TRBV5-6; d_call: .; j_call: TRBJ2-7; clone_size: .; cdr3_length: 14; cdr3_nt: TGTGCCAGCACCCAAGGGGGGAGGGCCTACGAGCAGTACTTC; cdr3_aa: CASTQGGRAYEQYF
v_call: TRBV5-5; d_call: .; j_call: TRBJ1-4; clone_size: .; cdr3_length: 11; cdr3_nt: TGTGCCAGCAGCTTACTGGAAAAACTGTTTTTT; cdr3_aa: CASSLLEKLFF
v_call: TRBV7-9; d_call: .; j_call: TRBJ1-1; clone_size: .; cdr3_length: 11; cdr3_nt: TGTGCCAGCAGCCGGAGGGTTGAAGCTTTCTTT; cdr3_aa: CASSRRVEAFF
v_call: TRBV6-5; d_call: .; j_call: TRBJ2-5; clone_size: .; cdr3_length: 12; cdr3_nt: TGTGCCAGCAGTTCCAGGCAAGAGACCCAGTACTTC; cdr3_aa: CASSSRQETQYF
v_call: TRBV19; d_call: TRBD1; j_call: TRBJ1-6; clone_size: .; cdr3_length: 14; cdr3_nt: TGTGCCAGTAGTCCTCCAGACAGGGCTTCACCCCTCCACTTT; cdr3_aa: CASSPPDRASPLHF
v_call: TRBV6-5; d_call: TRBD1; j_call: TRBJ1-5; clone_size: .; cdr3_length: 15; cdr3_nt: TGTGCCAGCAGGAACAGGGGTTCGGGCAATCAGCCCCAGCATTTT; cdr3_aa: CASRNRGSGNQPQHF
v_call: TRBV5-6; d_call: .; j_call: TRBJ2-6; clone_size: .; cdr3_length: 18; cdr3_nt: TGTGCCAGCAGCTTGCGAAGACAGGGAGGCTCTGGGGCCAACGTCCTGACTTTC; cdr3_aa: CASSLRRQGGSGANVLTF
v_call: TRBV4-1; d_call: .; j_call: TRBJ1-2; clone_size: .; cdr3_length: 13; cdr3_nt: TGCGCCAGCAGCCAACAGGGGTACCATGGCTACACCTTC; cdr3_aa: CASSQQGYHGYTF
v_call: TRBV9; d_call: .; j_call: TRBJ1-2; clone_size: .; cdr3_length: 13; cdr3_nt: TGTGCCAGCAGCCCCCGGACCGGGGTTAGATACACCTTC; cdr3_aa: CASSPRTGVRYTF
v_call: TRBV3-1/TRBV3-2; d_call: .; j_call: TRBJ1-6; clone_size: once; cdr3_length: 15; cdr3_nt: TGTGCCAGCAGCCAAGAAGGGGTGGGACTAGGACCCCTCCACTTT; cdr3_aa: CASSQEGVGLGPLHF
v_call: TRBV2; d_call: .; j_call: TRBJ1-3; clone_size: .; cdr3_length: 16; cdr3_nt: TGTGCCAGCAGTGGCCTCGGGACTCTCTCTGGAAACACCATATATTTT; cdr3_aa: CASSGLGTLSGNTIYF